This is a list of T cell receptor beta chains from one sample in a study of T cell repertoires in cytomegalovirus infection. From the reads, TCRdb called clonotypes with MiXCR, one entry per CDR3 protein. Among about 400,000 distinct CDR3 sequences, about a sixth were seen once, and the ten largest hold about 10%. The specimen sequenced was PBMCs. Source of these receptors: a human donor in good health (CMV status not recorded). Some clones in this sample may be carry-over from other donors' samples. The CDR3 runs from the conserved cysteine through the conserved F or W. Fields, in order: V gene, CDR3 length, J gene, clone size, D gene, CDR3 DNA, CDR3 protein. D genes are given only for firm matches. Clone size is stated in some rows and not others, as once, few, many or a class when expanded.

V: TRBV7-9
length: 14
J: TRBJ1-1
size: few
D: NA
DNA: TGTGCCAGCAGCTTGGACAGATTGGACACTGAAGCTTTCTTT
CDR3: CASSLDRLDTEAFF

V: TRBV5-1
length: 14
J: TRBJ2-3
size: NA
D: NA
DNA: TGCGCCAGCAGCAAAGACATTACGGGGGATACGCAGTATTTT
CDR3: CASSKDITGDTQYF

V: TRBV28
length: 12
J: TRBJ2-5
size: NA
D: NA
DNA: TGTGCCAGCAGTGTAAAACAAGAGACCCAGTACTTC
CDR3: CASSVKQETQYF

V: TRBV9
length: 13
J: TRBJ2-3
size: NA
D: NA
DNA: TGTGCCAGCAGCGTAGACTACACAGATACGCAGTATTTT
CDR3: CASSVDYTDTQYF

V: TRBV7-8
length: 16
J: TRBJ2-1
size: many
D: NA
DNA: TGTGCCAGCAGCCACCTTCCGGGGAGAGCCTACAATGAGCAGTTCTTC
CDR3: CASSHLPGRAYNEQFF

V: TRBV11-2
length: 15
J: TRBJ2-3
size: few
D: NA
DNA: TGTGCCAGCAGCTTAGTTAGGAGATCTACAGATACGCAGTATTTT
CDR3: CASSLVRRSTDTQYF

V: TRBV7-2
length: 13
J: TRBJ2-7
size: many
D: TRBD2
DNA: TGTGCCAGCAGCGGACTAGGGGTCTCAGAGCAGTACTTC
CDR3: CASSGLGVSEQYF

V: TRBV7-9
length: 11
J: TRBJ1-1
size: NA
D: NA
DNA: TGTGCCAGCAGTTCCAAGGGTGAAGCTTTCTTT
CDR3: CASSSKGEAFF

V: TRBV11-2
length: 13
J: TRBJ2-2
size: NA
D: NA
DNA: TGTGCCAGCAGCTTGGACAGCCACGGGGAGCTGTTTTTT
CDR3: CASSLDSHGELFF

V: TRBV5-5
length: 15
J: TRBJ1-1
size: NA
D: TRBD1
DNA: TGTGCCAGCAGCTTATACCGGGACAGACGGGGAGAAGCTTTCTTT
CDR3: CASSLYRDRRGEAFF

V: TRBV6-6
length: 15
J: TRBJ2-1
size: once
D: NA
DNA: TGTGCCAGCAGTCGTGCTACCTCCGGGGTCAATGAGCAGTTCTTC
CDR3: CASSRATSGVNEQFF

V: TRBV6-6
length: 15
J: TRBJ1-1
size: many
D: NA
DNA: TGTGCCAGCAGTTGGAGAGGACAGCCCAACACTGAAGCTTTCTTT
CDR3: CASSWRGQPNTEAFF

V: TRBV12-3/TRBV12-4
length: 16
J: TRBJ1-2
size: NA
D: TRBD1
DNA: TGTGCCAGCAGTTTACCGGGACAGGTGCCTGACTATGGCTACACCTTC
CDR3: CASSLPGQVPDYGYTF

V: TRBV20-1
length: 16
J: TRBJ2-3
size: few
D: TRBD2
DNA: TGCAGTGCTAGAGATGACCTAGCGGGGGGGAGGGATACGCAGTATTTT
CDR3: CSARDDLAGGRDTQYF

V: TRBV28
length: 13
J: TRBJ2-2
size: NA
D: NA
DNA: TGTGCCAGCAGTTTCCGCGGTGCCGGGGAGCTGTTTTTT
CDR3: CASSFRGAGELFF

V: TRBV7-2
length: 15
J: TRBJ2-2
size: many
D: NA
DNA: TGTGCCAGCAGGAAGGGGGGGGGCAGCACCGGGGAGCTGTTTTTT
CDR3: CASRKGGGSTGELFF

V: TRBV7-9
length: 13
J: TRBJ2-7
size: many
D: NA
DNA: TGTGCCAGCAGCTTCGACAACTCCTACGAGCAGTACTTC
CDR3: CASSFDNSYEQYF

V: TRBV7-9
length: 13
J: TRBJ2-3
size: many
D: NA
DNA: TGTGCCAGCAGCCAATGGGACCGGAATACGCAGTATTTT
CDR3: CASSQWDRNTQYF

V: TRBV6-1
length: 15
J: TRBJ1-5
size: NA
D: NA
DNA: TGTGCCAGCAGGACGACAGGAGACACCTCAGGGTCCCAGCATTTT
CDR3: CASRTTGDTSGSQHF